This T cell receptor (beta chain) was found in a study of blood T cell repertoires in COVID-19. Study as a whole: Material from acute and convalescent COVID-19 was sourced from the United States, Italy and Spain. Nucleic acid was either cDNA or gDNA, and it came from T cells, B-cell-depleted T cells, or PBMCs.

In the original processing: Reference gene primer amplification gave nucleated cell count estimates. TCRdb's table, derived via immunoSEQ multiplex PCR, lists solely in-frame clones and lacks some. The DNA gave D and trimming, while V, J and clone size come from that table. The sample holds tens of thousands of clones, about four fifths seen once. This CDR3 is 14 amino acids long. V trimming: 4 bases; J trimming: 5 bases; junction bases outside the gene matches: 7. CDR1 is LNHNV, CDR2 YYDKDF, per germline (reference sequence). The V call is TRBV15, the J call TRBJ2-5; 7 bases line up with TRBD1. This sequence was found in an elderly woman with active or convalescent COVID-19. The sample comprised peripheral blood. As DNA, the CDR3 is TGTGCCACCAGCAAGGGGGACAGACGCGAGACCCAGTACTTC. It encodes CATSKGDRRETQYF.